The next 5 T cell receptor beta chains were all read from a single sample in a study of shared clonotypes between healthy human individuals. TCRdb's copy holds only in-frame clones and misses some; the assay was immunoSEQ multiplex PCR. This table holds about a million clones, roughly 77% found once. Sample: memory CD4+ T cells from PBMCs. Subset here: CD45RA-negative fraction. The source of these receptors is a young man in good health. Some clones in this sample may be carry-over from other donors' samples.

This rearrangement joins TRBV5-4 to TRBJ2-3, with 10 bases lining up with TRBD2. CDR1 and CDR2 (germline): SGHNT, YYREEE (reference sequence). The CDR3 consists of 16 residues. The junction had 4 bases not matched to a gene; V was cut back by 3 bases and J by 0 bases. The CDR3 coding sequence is TGTGCCAGCAGCTCGCAGACTAGCGGGAGCACAGATACGCAGTATTTT. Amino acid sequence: CASSSQTSGSTDTQYF.

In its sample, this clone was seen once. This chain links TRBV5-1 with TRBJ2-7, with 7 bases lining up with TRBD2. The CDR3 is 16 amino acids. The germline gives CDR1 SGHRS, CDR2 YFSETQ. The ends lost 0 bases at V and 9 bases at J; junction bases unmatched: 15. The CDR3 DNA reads TGCGCCAGCAGCTTGGATGGGCTAGCGGTCTACGAGCGGCAGTACTTC. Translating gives CASSLDGLAVYERQYF.

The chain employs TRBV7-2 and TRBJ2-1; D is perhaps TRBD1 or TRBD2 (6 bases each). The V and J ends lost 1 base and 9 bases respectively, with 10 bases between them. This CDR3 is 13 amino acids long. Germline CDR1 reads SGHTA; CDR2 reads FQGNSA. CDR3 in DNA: TGTGCCAGCAGCTTAGTCGGGGGCAGTGAGCAGTTCTTC. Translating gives CASSLVGGSEQFF.

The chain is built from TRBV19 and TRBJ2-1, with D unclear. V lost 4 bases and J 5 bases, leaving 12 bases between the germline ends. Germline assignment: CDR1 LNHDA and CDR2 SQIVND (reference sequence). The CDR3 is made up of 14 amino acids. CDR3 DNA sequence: TGTGCCAGTAGTACCCGGACCCGTCACAATGAGCAGTTCTTC. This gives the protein CASSTRTRHNEQFF. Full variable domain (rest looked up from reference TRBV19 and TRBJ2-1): DGGITQSPKYLFRKEGQNVTLSCEQNLNHDAMYWYRQDPGQGLRLIYYSQIVNDFQKGDIAEGYSVSREKKESFPLTVTSAQKNPTAFYLCASSTRTRHNEQFFGPGTRLTVL.

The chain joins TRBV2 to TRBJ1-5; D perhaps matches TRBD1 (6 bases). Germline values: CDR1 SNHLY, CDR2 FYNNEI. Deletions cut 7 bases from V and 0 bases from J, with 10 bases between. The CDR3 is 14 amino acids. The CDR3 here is CASNGQFSNQPQHF. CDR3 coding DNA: TGTGCCAGCAATGGACAGTTTAGCAATCAGCCCCAGCATTTT. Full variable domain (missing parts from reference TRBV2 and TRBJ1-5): EPEVTQTPSHQVTQMGQEVILRCVPISNHLYFYWYRQILGQKVEFLVSFYNNEISEKSEIFDDQFSVERPDGSNFTLKIRSTKLEDSAMYFCASNGQFSNQPQHFGDGTRLSIL.